The next 7 T cell receptor beta chains were all read from a single sample in a study of T cells in Graves' hyperthyroidism and ophthalmopathy. RNA transcripts were the template for amplifying TCR beta CDR3 regions. The primer set for the first-round RT-PCR of the TCR CDR3 was HTBI. TCRdb analysed the multiplex PCR reads with MiXCR anew, one entry per CDR3 protein. The table has about 710,000 distinct CDR3 sequences, about a sixth seen once. Sequencing input: blood. The source of these receptors is a man younger than 30 with Graves' hyperthyroidism.

This clonotype was recorded a few times. J is TRBJ1-2 and V is TRBV7-3; TRBD1 is a possible D gene (5 bases). Deletions cut 5 bases from V and 0 bases from J, with 25 bases between. The CDR3 extends over 19 amino acids. Looked up from germline, CDR1 is SGHTA and CDR2 is FQGTGA. The DNA for the CDR3 is TGTGCCAGCAGCCCCCAAGGTGGGGCCGCGTCGCCAGCTAACTATGGCTACACCTTC. Its translation: CASSPQGGAASPANYGYTF. The variable domain in full, with the rest retrieved from reference TRBV7-3 and TRBJ1-2, is GAGVSQTPSNKVTEKGKYVELRCDPISGHTALYWYRQSLGQGPEFLIYFQGTGAADDSGLPNDRFFAVRPEGSVSTLKIQRTERGDSAVYLCASSPQGGAASPANYGYTFGSGTRLTVV.

The rearrangement uses TRBV29-1 and TRBJ1-1, with D unclear. V was shortened by 6 bases and J by 8 bases, with 10 bases between the two germline ends. From germline, CDR1 is SQVTM and CDR2 ANQGSEA. The CDR3 totals 10 residues. The DNA for the CDR3 is TGCAGCGTCACGACGACCGAAGCTTTCTTT. The encoded protein is CSVTTTEAFF.

This clonotype has at least ten counts. The chain is built from TRBV4-1 and TRBJ1-1; D uncertain. Trimming shortened V by 1 base and J by 2 bases, and 5 bases separated the two germline ends. The germline gives CDR1 MGHRA, CDR2 YSYEKL. The CDR3 runs to 13 residues. The DNA of the CDR3 is TGCGCCAGCAGCCAAGTCAGCAACACTGAAGCTTTCTTT. Translating gives CASSQVSNTEAFF.

This clonotype was counted many times. The chain uses TRBV3-1 and TRBJ2-7; D may be TRBD1 (6 bases). The CDR3 loop spans 15 amino acids. The germline V gene has CDR1 LGHDT and CDR2 YNNKEL (reference sequence). Trimming shortened V by 1 base and J by 2 bases, and 12 bases separated the two germline ends. This chain's CDR3 is CASSQVQGGAYEQYF. The CDR3 DNA sequence: TGTGCCAGCAGCCAAGTACAGGGTGGAGCCTACGAGCAGTACTTC.

This clonotype was recorded a few times. The chain links TRBV30 to TRBJ2-7; 10 nucleotides match TRBD2. CDR3 length equals 20 residues. After removal of 0 bases from V and 0 bases from J, the junction contained 17 bases not matched to a gene. CDR1 GTSNPN and CDR2 SVGIG come from the germline V gene (reference sequence). The CDR3 nucleotides are TGTGCCTGGAGTGTACGGGAGTCGGGAGGGGCTAGCGGGAGCTCCTACGAGCAGTACTTC. Its translation is CAWSVRESGGASGSSYEQYF.

This clonotype appeared many times. V gene TRBV12-3 or TRBV12-4 combines with J gene TRBJ2-2; a possible D gene is TRBD2 (5 bases). Trimming pared 3 bases from V and 0 bases from J, leaving 11 bases between. CDR3 length: 16 amino acids. CDR3 sequence (DNA): TGTGCCAGCAGTTTCGTGGGAGTAGCGAACACCGGGGAGCTGTTTTTT. This encodes CASSFVGVANTGELFF.

This clonotype has ten or more counts. At one of its ends the junction is not consistent with the germline gene, which may arise from a read error. The chain has TRBV5-1 and TRBJ2-1; D is unresolved. The CDR3 is made up of 12 amino acids. Per germline, CDR1 SGHRS and CDR2 YFSETQ. CDR3 DNA sequence: TGTGCCAGCAGTTTAGTTAGCAATGAGCAGTTCTTC. Its translation: CASSLVSNEQFF. Based on the CDR3 plus reference TRBV5-1 and TRBJ2-1, the full variable domain is KAGVTQTPRYLIKTRGQQVTLSCSPISGHRSVSWYQQTPGQGLQFLFEYFSETQRNKGNFPGRFSGRQFSNSRSEMNVSTLELGDSALYLCASSLVSNEQFFGPGTRLTVL.